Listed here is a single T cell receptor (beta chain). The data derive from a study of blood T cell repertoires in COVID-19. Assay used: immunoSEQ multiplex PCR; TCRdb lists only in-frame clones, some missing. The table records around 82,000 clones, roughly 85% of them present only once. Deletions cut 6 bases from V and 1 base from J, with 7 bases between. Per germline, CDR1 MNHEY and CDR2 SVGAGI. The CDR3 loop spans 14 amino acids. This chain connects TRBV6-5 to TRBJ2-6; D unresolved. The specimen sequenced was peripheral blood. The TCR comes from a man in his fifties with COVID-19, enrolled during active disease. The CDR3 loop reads CASSLRSGANVLTF. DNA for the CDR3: TGTGCCAGCAGCCTGCGATCTGGGGCCAACGTCCTGACTTTC.